These 18 T cell receptor beta chains originate from one sample sequenced in a study of OX40 agonist ivuxolimab in advanced cancers. Libraries were prepared through the immunoSEQ multiplex PCR assay. TCRdb obtained this table from immuneACCESS and retained in-frame rearrangements with V and J assigned. These tables miss some clones; where compared with another copy, unresolved V genes account for less than half of the shortfall, and the remainder is unexplained. The sample table lists some 96,000 clones, roughly 90% of them with a count of one. Approximately 0.16% of the sample belongs to the ten largest clones. The sample in question was CD4+ or CD8+ T cells sorted from blood, obtained in a trial of the OX40 agonist ivuxolimab. The receptors were sampled from an adult with an advanced solid tumor such as melanoma, head and neck, liver or kidney cancer.

The V gene is TRBV7-3, the J gene TRBJ2-2; D may be TRBD2 (5 bases). Germline V gene data show CDR1 as SGHTA and CDR2 as FQGTGA. V was shortened by 4 bases and J by 5 bases, with 11 bases between the two germline ends. The CDR3 spans 14 residues. The CDR3 region has the DNA TGTGCCAGCAGCTCTAGCCTAGGGACCGGGGAGCTGTTTTTT. This gives the protein CASSSSLGTGELFF.

The chain recombines TRBV9 with TRBJ1-2; D gene unclear. V shed 4 bases and J shed 4 bases, with 14 bases lying between them. Germline CDR1 and CDR2: SGDLS and YYNGEE. This CDR3 spans 14 amino acids. CDR3 DNA: TGTGCCAGCAGCTTAAGGGCAGATGGCTATGGCTACACCTTC. As protein: CASSLRADGYGYTF.

The CDR3 DNA is TGTGCCAGCAGCTTAGGGAGCGGAAACACCGGAGGGGATACGCAGTATTTT. This encodes CASSLGSGNTGGDTQYF. The chain links TRBV11-2 to TRBJ2-3; weak D call: TRBD2 (6 bases). V was cut by 1 base and J by 6 bases, with 20 bases left in between. The CDR3 has 17 residues. Germline V CDR1 and CDR2: SGHAT, FQNNGV.

This sequence joins TRBV5-1 and TRBJ2-1; D could derive from TRBD1 or TRBD2 (6 bases each). V was shortened by 3 bases and J by 0 bases, with 10 bases between the two germline ends. The CDR3 contains 15 residues. Germline V lookup: CDR1 SGHRS, CDR2 YFSETQ. In DNA, the CDR3 is TGCGCCAGCAGCTGGGAGGACAGCTCCTACAATGAGCAGTTCTTC. Translating gives CASSWEDSSYNEQFF.

V and J are TRBV6-1 and TRBJ2-7, with D perhaps assigned TRBD1 or TRBD2 (5 bases each). Trimming removed 11 bases at V and 3 bases at J, with 17 bases between. CDR1 is MNHNS and CDR2 is SASEGT in the germline V gene. CDR3 length: 13 residues. This chain's CDR3 is CACQRQGLYEQYF. In DNA form, the CDR3 reads TGTGCCTGCCAGCGGCAGGGCCTCTACGAGCAGTACTTC.

CDR3 bases: TGTGCCAGCAGTCTCGAAGCGACGGAAAATCAGCCCCAGCATTTT. It is translated as CASSLEATENQPQHF. This rearrangement joins TRBV6-1 to TRBJ1-5; D not certain. V was trimmed by 5 bases and J by 4 bases, leaving 15 bases between them. This CDR3 region has 15 residues. The germline V gene has CDR1 MNHNS and CDR2 SASEGT.

The CDR3 loop is CASRQTGKNQPQHF. DNA for the CDR3: TGTGCCAGCAGACAAACGGGGAAAAATCAGCCCCAGCATTTT. This chain connects TRBV7-9 to TRBJ1-5; D gene unclear. V lost 6 bases and J lost 4, with 13 bases in between. Germline assignment: CDR1 SEHNR and CDR2 FQNEAQ (reference sequence). This CDR3 spans 14 amino acids. Full variable domain (missing parts from reference TRBV7-9 and TRBJ1-5): DTGVSQNPRHKITKRGQNVTFRCDPISEHNRLYWYRQTLGQGPEFLTYFQNEAQLEKSRLLSDRFSAERPKGSFSTLEIQRTEQGDSAMYLCASRQTGKNQPQHFGDGTRLSIL.

The chain has TRBV9 and TRBJ2-1, with TRBD2 matching over 11 bases. The CDR3 loop spans 14 amino acids. V gave up 7 bases and J gave up 5 bases; unmatched junction bases: 5. Germline values: CDR1 SGDLS, CDR2 YYNGEE. CDR3 nucleotide sequence: TGTGCCAGCTGCCGGGGACTAGCGGACAATGAGCAGTTCTTC. Its protein product is CASCRGLADNEQFF.

This CDR3 is CASSSGTSGITGELFF. CDR3 DNA: TGTGCCAGCAGTTCCGGGACTAGCGGGATCACCGGGGAGCTGTTTTTT. The chain uses TRBV27 and TRBJ2-2; 13 bases fit TRBD2. Germline CDR1 reads MNHEY; CDR2 reads SMNVEV (reference sequence). J lost 4 bases, V lost 4 bases, and 3 bases had no gene match. The CDR3 has 16 residues.

The chain uses TRBV19 and TRBJ2-1; TRBD1 might be the D (6 bases). The CDR3 runs to 13 residues. V lost 3 bases and J 9 bases, leaving 12 bases between the germline ends. The V gene's germline CDR1 is LNHDA and CDR2 SQIVND (reference sequence). This CDR3 reads CASSISGGIEQFF. For the CDR3, the DNA is TGTGCCAGTAGTATCTCTGGGGGCATTGAGCAGTTCTTC.

The V gene is TRBV5-1, the J gene TRBJ2-2; the D gene is possibly TRBD2 (6 bases). CDR1 and CDR2 from the germline V gene are SGHRS and YFSETQ. V lost 4 bases and J 0 bases, leaving 19 bases between the germline ends. The CDR3 is 18 amino acids. The CDR3 loop reads CASSHRTSSETNTGELFF. The CDR3 DNA is TGCGCCAGCAGCCACAGGACCTCTAGCGAGACGAACACCGGGGAGCTGTTTTTT.

The genes are TRBV7-6 and TRBJ2-7, with 10 bases lining up with TRBD2. After removal of 5 bases from V and 9 bases from J, the junction contained 7 bases not matched to a gene. CDR1 is SGHVS, CDR2 FNYEAQ, per germline. This CDR3 has 13 amino acids. CDR3 residues: CASSPRTSGRQYF. The CDR3 region has the DNA TGTGCCAGCAGCCCACGGACTAGCGGTCGGCAGTACTTC.

The chain couples TRBV4-1 to TRBJ1-2; D might be TRBD1 (6 bases). Trimming removed 0 bases from V and 0 bases from J, with 11 bases in between. This CDR3 contains 16 residues. Germline CDR1 and CDR2: MGHRA and YSYEKL. The DNA of the CDR3 is TGCGCCAGCAGCCAAGAAACAGGGACAACTAACTATGGCTACACCTTC. Translating gives CASSQETGTTNYGYTF.

The chain couples TRBV30 to TRBJ1-5; 9 bases line up with TRBD1. The CDR3 is 16 amino acids. Losses at the gene ends were 3 bases for V and 3 bases for J; bases not matched to a gene: 9. Germline V gene sequence: CDR1 GTSNPN, CDR2 SVGIG (reference sequence). As DNA, the CDR3 is TGTGCCTGGAGCCGACGGGGACAGGGAAACAATCAGCCCCAGCATTTT. The encoded protein is CAWSRRGQGNNQPQHF.

J is TRBJ2-2 and V is TRBV5-1; TRBD1 might be the D (5 bases). The germline V gene has CDR1 SGHRS and CDR2 YFSETQ. The CDR3 totals 16 residues. The germline V and J ends were trimmed by 0 bases and 5 bases, with 14 bases remaining between them. The DNA for the CDR3 is TGCGCCAGCAGCTTGGCCCCAGGGTTGTGGACCGGGGAGCTGTTTTTT. It translates to CASSLAPGLWTGELFF.

The sample holds a few counts of this clone. The genes are TRBV5-4 and TRBJ1-2, with 11 bases that match TRBD1. The germline CDR1 and CDR2 sequences are SGHNT and YYREEE (reference sequence). The CDR3 is 15 amino acids. With V trimmed by 4 bases and J by 8 bases, 10 bases remained unmatched. CDR3 sequence reads: CASSLIGQGAPGYTF. CDR3 nucleotides: TGTGCCAGCAGCCTAATTGGACAGGGGGCGCCGGGCTACACCTTC.

This chain joins TRBV5-1 and TRBJ1-1; perhaps TRBD1 as D (5 bases). The CDR3 contains 16 residues. V was cut by 1 base and J by 5 bases, with 18 bases left in between. The germline V gene has CDR1 SGHRS and CDR2 YFSETQ. The CDR3 here is CASSLSGAGKGTEAFF. Written as DNA, the CDR3 is TGCGCCAGCAGCTTGTCTGGGGCGGGGAAGGGGACTGAAGCTTTCTTT.

The chain employs TRBV7-2 and TRBJ2-2; 7 nucleotides match TRBD1. Unmatched junction bases numbered 9, after V lost 3 bases and J lost 5 bases. In germline, CDR1 is SGHTA, CDR2 FQGNSA. This CDR3 spans 16 amino acids. The CDR3, as DNA: TGTGCCAGCAGCTTGACCGGGACAGCTAGAACCGGGGAGCTGTTTTTT. Its translation is CASSLTGTARTGELFF. Full variable domain (rest looked up from reference TRBV7-2 and TRBJ2-2): GAGVSQSPSNKVTEKGKDVELRCDPISGHTALYWYRQSLGQGLEFLIYFQGNSAPDKSGLPSDRFSAERTGGSVSTLTIQRTQQEDSAVYLCASSLTGTARTGELFFGEGSRLTVL.